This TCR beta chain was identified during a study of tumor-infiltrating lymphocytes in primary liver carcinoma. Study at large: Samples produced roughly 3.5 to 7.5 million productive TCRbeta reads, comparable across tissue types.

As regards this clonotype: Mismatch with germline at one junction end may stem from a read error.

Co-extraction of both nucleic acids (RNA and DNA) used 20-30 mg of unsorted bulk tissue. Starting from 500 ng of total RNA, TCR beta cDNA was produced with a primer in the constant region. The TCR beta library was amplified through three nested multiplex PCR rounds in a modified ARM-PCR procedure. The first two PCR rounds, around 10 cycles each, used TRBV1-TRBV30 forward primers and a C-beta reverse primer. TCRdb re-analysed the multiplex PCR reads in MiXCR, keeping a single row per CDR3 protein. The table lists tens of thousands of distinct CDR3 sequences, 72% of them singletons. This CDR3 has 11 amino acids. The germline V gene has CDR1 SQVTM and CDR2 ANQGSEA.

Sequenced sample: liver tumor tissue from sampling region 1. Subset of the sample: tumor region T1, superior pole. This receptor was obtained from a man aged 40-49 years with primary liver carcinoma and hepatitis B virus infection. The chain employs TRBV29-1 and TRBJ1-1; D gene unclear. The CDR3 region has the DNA TGCATCGTTGAATGGAACACTGAAGCTTTCTTT. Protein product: CIVEWNTEAFF.